The clone carrying this T cell receptor beta chain is a singleton in its sample. The cohort comprised adults aged about 18 to 100 years residing in 24 US areas. The study counted Cohort 3 donors as recovered given two negative PCRs, clearance, or symptom resolution. CDR3 length equals 15 residues. J gave up 6 bases and V 3 bases, and 1 base lay outside the gene matches. Germline values: CDR1 LNHDA, CDR2 SQIVND (reference sequence). Authors' processing steps: Quantification of nucleated cells was approximated via reference gene primer amplification. TCRdb's table, derived via immunoSEQ multiplex PCR, lists solely in-frame clones and lacks some. The V and J calls and clone size were taken over from that table, and D and trimming were inferred from the DNA. The sample gives a few hundred thousand clones, roughly 80% of which show up once; approximately 3.6% is in the top ten. These data originate in a study of blood T cell repertoires in COVID-19. Study-level background: Sources were T cells, B-cell-depleted T cells, or PBMCs; the material itself was cDNA or gDNA.

Sequenced material: PBMCs or T cells enriched from blood (not recorded which). J is TRBJ2-1 and V is TRBV19; 14 bases are shared with TRBD2. This TCR was sampled from a man aged 50 to 60 who had recovered from COVID-19. CDR3 DNA sequence: TGTGCCAGTAGTATTGGACTAGCGGGAGGCAATGAGCAGTTCTTC. It encodes CASSIGLAGGNEQFF.